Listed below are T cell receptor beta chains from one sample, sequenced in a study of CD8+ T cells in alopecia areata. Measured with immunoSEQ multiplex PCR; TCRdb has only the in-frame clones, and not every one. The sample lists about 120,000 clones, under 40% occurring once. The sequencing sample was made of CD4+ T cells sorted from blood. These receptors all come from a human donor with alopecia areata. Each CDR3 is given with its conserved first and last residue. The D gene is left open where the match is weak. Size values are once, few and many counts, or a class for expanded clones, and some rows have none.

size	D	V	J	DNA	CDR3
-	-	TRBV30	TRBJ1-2	TGTGCCTGGAGTGTAAGCCAGGGAAAGGGCTACACCTTC	CAWSVSQGKGYTF
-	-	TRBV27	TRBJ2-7	TGTGCCAGCAGGCCCTCAATCTACGAGCAGTACTTC	CASRPSIYEQYF
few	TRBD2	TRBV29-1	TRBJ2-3	TGCAGCGTTACATCGGGGGGTGGCACAGATACGCAGTATTTT	CSVTSGGGTDTQYF
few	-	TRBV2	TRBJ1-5	TGTGCCAGCAGAGCCTGGGACTCCGATCAGCCCCAGCATTTT	CASRAWDSDQPQHF
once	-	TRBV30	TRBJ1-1	TGTGCCTGGGATCCAGGGGTGAACACTGAAGCTTTCTTT	CAWDPGVNTEAFF
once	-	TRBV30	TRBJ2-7	TGTGCCTCCAACCCGACCGGGACTCTTCTAGTGCAGTACTTC	CASNPTGTLLVQYF
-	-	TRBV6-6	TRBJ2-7	TGTGCCAGCAGTTACTCGACGGGCAGGAGCTACGAGCAGTACTTC	CASSYSTGRSYEQYF
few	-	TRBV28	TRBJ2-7	TGTGCCAGCACCCCTTGGGCCCAATTGGGGCAGTACTTC	CASTPWAQLGQYF
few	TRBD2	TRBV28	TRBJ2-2	TGTGCCAGCAGCGAAGGGACTACTACAAGTGGGGAGCTGTTTTTT	CASSEGTTTSGELFF
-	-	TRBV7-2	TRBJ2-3	TGTGCCAGCAGCTCCCACAGAAATGGGCAGTATTTT	CASSSHRNGQYF
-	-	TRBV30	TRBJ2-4	TGTGCCTGGAAGGCGGTAGCCAAAAACATTCAGTACTTC	CAWKAVAKNIQYF
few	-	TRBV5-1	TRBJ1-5	TGCGCCAGCAGCCCCGCCGCCGGCAATCAGCCCCAGCATTTT	CASSPAAGNQPQHF
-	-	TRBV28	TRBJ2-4	TGTGCCAGCAGTTTAGGCGGCAGTCCGGCCAAAAACATTCAGTACTTC	CASSLGGSPAKNIQYF
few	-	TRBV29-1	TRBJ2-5	TGCAGCGTTGAAGTATCTAGCGTAAAGACCCAGTACTTC	CSVEVSSVKTQYF
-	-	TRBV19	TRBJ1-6	TGTGCCAGTAGTATAGTCACGACAGAGCATAATTCACCCCTCCACTTT	CASSIVTTEHNSPLHF
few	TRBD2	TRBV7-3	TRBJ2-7	TGTGCCAGCAGCTTCGGTTCCGGGACTACCCCCTACGAGCAGTACTTC	CASSFGSGTTPYEQYF
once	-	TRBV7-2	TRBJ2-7	TGTGCCAGCAGCGTACAGGGCTACGAGCAGTACTTC	CASSVQGYEQYF
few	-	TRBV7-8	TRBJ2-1	TGTGCCAGCAGCTTAGTAAGGGGAACCGAGCAGTTCTTC	CASSLVRGTEQFF
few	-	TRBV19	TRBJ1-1	TGTGCCAGTAGTATAGATCCGGGCCTCACTGAAGCTTTCTTT	CASSIDPGLTEAFF
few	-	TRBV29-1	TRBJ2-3	TGCAGCGTTTCCCTCCTAAGTCGGGGAGATACGCAGTATTTT	CSVSLLSRGDTQYF
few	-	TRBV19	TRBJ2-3	TGTGCCAGTAGTATAAGTAGAGGAGGCACAGATACGCAGTATTTT	CASSISRGGTDTQYF
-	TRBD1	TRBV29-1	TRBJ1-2	TGCAGCGTTGAAACCTCGCTCAGGACAGGGGGATACACCTTC	CSVETSLRTGGYTF
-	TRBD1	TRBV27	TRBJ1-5	TGTGCCAGCAGCCCTAGACAGGGTAAGGATCAGCCCCAGCATTTT	CASSPRQGKDQPQHF